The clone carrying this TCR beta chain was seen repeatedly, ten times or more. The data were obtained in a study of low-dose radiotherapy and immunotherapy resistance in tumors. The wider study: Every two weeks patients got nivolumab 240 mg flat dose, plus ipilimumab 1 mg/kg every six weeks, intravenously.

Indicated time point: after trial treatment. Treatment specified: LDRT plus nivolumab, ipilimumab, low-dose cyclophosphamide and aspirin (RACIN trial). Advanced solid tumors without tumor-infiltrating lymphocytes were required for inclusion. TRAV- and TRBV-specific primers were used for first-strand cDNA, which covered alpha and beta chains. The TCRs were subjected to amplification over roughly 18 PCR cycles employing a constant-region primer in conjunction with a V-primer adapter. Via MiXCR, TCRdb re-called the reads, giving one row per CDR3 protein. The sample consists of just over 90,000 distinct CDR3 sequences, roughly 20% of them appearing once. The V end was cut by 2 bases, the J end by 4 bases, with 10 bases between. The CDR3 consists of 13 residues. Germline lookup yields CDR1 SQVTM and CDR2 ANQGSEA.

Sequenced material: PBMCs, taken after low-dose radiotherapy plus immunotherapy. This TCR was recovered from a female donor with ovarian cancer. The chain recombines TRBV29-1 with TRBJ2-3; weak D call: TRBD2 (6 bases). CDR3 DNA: TGCAGCGTTGAATCCGGGAGCGCAGATACGCAGTATTTT. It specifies CSVESGSADTQYF.